This T cell receptor (beta chain) is from a study of TIL therapy for anti-PD-1-resistant metastatic lung cancer. The overall study: Tumors carried a median about 1.4 non-synonymous mutations per megabase.

Time point described: pre-treatment sample, taken before nivolumab and TIL therapy. Patients were adults with stage 4 NSCLC. This clone was seen a handful of times. This was the immunoSEQ v3 assay. Libraries were sequenced to 1.5 million to 2 million read pairs (survey) or about 5-6 million (deep). Clones were sequenced by immunoSEQ multiplex PCR, and TCRdb holds only the in-frame ones, with some missing. The sample shows 50,000 to 70,000 clones, approximately 69% of them seen only once. Germline CDR1 is SEHNR and CDR2 is FQNEAQ (reference sequence). The CDR3 consists of 12 residues. Trimming took 4 bases from V and 3 from J, leaving 6 bases between them.

This material consisted of blood, taken at baseline. The chain employs TRBV7-9 and TRBJ1-2; D not certain. This receptor was obtained from a person aged 25 to 85 with non-small cell lung cancer. The CDR3 nucleotides are TGTGCCAGCAGCTCCGGGCACTATGGCTACACCTTC. Protein sequence: CASSSGHYGYTF.